This TCR beta chain was identified in a study of T cell responses to AZD1222 COVID-19 vaccine. Notes on the study in general: At 160-218 and 743-854, vaccine-associated CD4 TCRs were dominant, and they spanned spike. Repertoires in all cases were sampled only once the peak T cell response had passed.

Germline loops: CDR1 MNHEY, CDR2 SVGAGI. Losses at the gene ends were 6 bases for V and 8 bases for J; bases not matched to a gene: 10. There are 13 residues in the CDR3. This clone appeared once. The antigen is not known. Clones were sequenced by immunoSEQ multiplex PCR, and TCRdb holds only the in-frame ones, with some missing. Of 150,000 to 200,000 clones in the sample, over 90% were seen once. The receptor comes from an adult in good health. The sample in question was peripheral blood, obtained on day 0 of AZD1222 vaccination. The chain recombines TRBV6-5 with TRBJ2-7, with TRBD1 identical over 7 bases. CDR3 nucleotide sequence: TGTGCCAGCAGGGAGACAGGGATCGGAAAGCAGTACTTC. It yields the protein CASRETGIGKQYF.